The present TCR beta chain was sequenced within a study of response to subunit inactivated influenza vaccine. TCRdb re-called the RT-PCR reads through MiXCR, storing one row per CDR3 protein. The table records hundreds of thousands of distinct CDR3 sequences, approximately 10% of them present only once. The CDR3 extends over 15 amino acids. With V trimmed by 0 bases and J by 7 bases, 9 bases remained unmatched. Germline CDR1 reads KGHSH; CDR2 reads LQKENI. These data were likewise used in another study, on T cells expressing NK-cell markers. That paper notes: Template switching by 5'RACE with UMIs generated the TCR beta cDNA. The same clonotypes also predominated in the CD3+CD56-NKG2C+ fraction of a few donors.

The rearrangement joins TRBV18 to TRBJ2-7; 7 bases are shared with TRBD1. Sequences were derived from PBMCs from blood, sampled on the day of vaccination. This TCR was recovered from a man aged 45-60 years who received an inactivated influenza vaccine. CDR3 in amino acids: CASSPPYRGGGEQYF. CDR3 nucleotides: TGTGCCAGCTCACCACCTTACAGGGGTGGAGGAGAGCAGTACTTC.